These 30 T cell receptor beta chains came from one sample sequenced in a study of human T cells and chemical hapten exposure. TCRdb analysed the RACE reads with MiXCR anew, one entry per CDR3 protein. The sample consists of about 120,000 distinct CDR3 sequences, roughly an eighth of them appearing once. This sample's time point: patch test 1, 2 weeks after DPC sensitization. Treatment in this sample: therapeutic diphenylcyclopropenone sensitization with weekly scalp DPC. Sequenced here: whole blood, sampled in connection with sensitization to the hapten diphenylcyclopropenone (DPC). Receptors originate from a man between 18 and 35 years old with alopecia areata. Some clones in this sample may be carry-over from other donors' samples.

This clonotype was detected ten times or more. The chain uses TRBV10-3 and TRBJ1-3; possible D gene TRBD1, 5 bases. Germline CDR1 and CDR2: ENHRY and SYGVKD. Trimming pared 10 bases from V and 0 bases from J, leaving 22 bases between. The CDR3 is made up of 17 amino acids. The CDR3 loop reads CASLQLTDRVSGNTIYF. The CDR3 nucleotides are TGTGCCAGCCTCCAACTTACTGACAGAGTCTCTGGAAACACCATATATTTT.

The chain employs TRBV7-9 and TRBJ1-1, with D maybe TRBD1 (5 bases). The germline gives CDR1 SEHNR, CDR2 FQNEAQ (reference sequence). With 5 bases removed from V and 7 bases from J, the gap between germline ends came to 8 bases. The CDR3 covers 11 residues. The CDR3 is CASSTTVEAFF. DNA of the CDR3: TGTGCCAGCAGCACGACAGTTGAAGCTTTCTTT.

This clonotype occurred a few times. The chain couples TRBV9 to TRBJ2-2, with D tentatively TRBD1 (5 bases). V was clipped by 0 bases and J by 0 bases, with 9 bases between them. Per the germline V gene, CDR1 is SGDLS and CDR2 is YYNGEE. This CDR3 region has 16 residues. The CDR3 loop reads CASSVVLGANTGELFF. DNA of the CDR3: TGTGCCAGCAGCGTAGTGTTAGGGGCGAACACCGGGGAGCTGTTTTTT.

This clonotype was observed a handful of times. The V and J genes are TRBV7-7 and TRBJ2-7, with D perhaps TRBD1 (6 bases). This CDR3 is 15 amino acids long. CDR1 SSHAT and CDR2 FNYEAQ come from the germline V gene (reference sequence). The V and J ends lost 4 bases and 0 bases respectively, with 13 bases between them. CDR3 DNA: TGTGCCAGCAGCTCGAGGGGGACCAGCTCCTACGAGCAGTACGTC. Encoded protein: CASSSRGTSSYEQYV.

This clonotype was seen repeatedly, ten times or more. The chain carries TRBV20-1 and TRBJ2-1; 7 nucleotides line up with TRBD1. V gave up 6 bases and J gave up 8 bases; unmatched junction bases: 13. The germline V gene encodes CDR1 DFQATT and CDR2 SNEGSKA (reference sequence). This CDR3 comprises 14 residues. The CDR3 DNA is TGCAGTGCAGGGGCGGCAGGGGGAAGGGATGAGCAGTTCTTC. This encodes CSAGAAGGRDEQFF.

The rearrangement uses TRBV27 and TRBJ2-5; D ambiguous. Trimming removed 3 bases at V and 0 bases at J, with 11 bases between. Germline V CDR1 and CDR2: MNHEY, SMNVEV (reference sequence). CDR3 size: 15 residues. The CDR3 DNA follows: TGTGCCAGCAGTTTGAGTCAGCTCTACCAAGAGACCCAGTACTTC. It yields the protein CASSLSQLYQETQYF.

V is TRBV4-2 and J is TRBJ2-6, with D hard to call. Germline V gives CDR1 LGHNA, CDR2 YNFKEQ. The CDR3 runs 15 residues. V shed 0 bases and J shed 2 bases, with 5 bases lying between them. The CDR3 reads CASSQDNTGANVLTF. Here the CDR3 DNA reads TGTGCCAGCAGCCAAGATAATACTGGGGCCAACGTCCTGACTTTC.

V gene TRBV11-3 combines with J gene TRBJ2-5; D unresolved. From germline, CDR1 is SGHNT and CDR2 YENEEA. The CDR3 extends over 13 amino acids. V lost 0 bases and J lost 5, with 7 bases in between. CDR3 sequence (DNA): TGTGCCAGCAGCTTAGAGGCGGCGGAGACCCAGTACTTC. Translation: CASSLEAAETQYF. The whole variable domain, remainder taken from reference TRBV11-3 and TRBJ2-5, is EAGVVQSPRYKIIEKKQPVAFWCNPISGHNTLYWYLQNLGQGPELLIRYENEEAVDDSQLPKDRFSAERLKGVDSTLKIQPAELGDSAVYLCASSLEAAETQYFGPGTRLLVL.

This clonotype occurred a few times. The V and J genes are TRBV14 and TRBJ1-1; D uncertain. V gave up 0 bases and J gave up 5 bases, with 13 bases separating them. Germline CDR1 is SGHDN and CDR2 is FVKESK. CDR3 size: 15 residues. CDR3 nucleotide sequence: TGTGCCAGCAGCCAAGATTTGGCCACGGGGACTGAAGCTTTCTTT. This sequence encodes CASSQDLATGTEAFF.

In this sample, this clonotype turned up many times. The chain employs TRBV7-9 and TRBJ2-3, with D maybe TRBD1 (6 bases). Trimming pared 6 bases from V and 5 bases from J, leaving 21 bases between. Germline CDR1 and CDR2: SEHNR and FQNEAQ (reference sequence). The CDR3 has 16 residues. CDR3 sequence reads: CASRFKQGSLIDTQYF. CDR3 sequence (DNA): TGTGCCAGCAGGTTCAAACAGGGAAGCTTGATAGATACGCAGTATTTT.

The rearrangement uses TRBV4-2 and TRBJ2-1; D perhaps matches TRBD2 (7 bases). V lost 4 bases and J lost 0, with 22 bases in between. Germline V gene sequence: CDR1 LGHNA, CDR2 YNFKEQ. This CDR3 is 19 amino acids long. CDR3 sequence (DNA): TGTGCCAGCAGCCCACGGCGAATGGTGGCGGGGGCCTCCTACAATGAGCAGTTCTTC. Translating it yields CASSPRRMVAGASYNEQFF.

This clonotype turned up a few times. The junction departs from germline at one end; a sequencing error may be responsible. This chain links TRBV12-3 or TRBV12-4 with TRBJ2-3; 11 nucleotides align to TRBD2. There are 15 residues in the CDR3. CDR3 sequence: CASRLAGGARDTQYF. CDR3 DNA sequence: TGTGCCAGCAGATTAGCGGGGGGGGCAAGAGATACGCAGTATTTT.

The J gene is TRBJ2-7, the V gene TRBV6-2 or TRBV6-3; weak D call: TRBD1 (6 bases). The CDR3 length is 15 residues. Germline values: CDR1 MNHEY, CDR2 SVGEGT. The V end lost 7 bases, the J end lost 6 bases, and 22 bases lay between the germline ends. As DNA, the CDR3 is TGTGCCAGCACCGAACCCCCAGGGGAAGTCCGCGAGCAGTACTTC. Protein: CASTEPPGEVREQYF.

This clonotype was seen at least ten times. V gene TRBV10-2 combines with J gene TRBJ1-6; perhaps TRBD1 as D (5 bases). Looked up from germline, CDR1 is WSHSY and CDR2 is SAAADI. Trimming pared 2 bases from V and 10 bases from J, leaving 24 bases between. This CDR3 is built from 18 residues. The CDR3 DNA is TGCGCCAGCAGTGAGCCGGGGTCGATTCGGGGGTTAAAATCACCCCTCCACTTT. It encodes CASSEPGSIRGLKSPLHF.

This clonotype was counted between two and nine times. This rearrangement joins TRBV27 to TRBJ2-5, with a possible D match to TRBD2 (6 bases). The CDR3 has 15 residues. V gave up 0 bases and J gave up 5 bases, with 13 bases separating them. Germline V gene data show CDR1 as MNHEY and CDR2 as SMNVEV (reference sequence). The chain's CDR3 is CASSLSGRGWETQYF. CDR3 DNA: TGTGCCAGCAGTTTATCGGGGCGGGGCTGGGAGACCCAGTACTTC.

The chain has TRBV27 and TRBJ1-5; D not resolved. V lost 2 bases, J lost 2 bases, and 10 bases lay in between. The CDR3 extends over 15 amino acids. CDR1 MNHEY and CDR2 SMNVEV come from the germline V gene (reference sequence). CDR3 region: CASSLGGNGNQPQHF. CDR3 nucleotides: TGTGCCAGCAGTTTAGGAGGAAACGGCAATCAGCCCCAGCATTTT.

The sample holds a few counts of this clonotype. The chain uses TRBV29-1 and TRBJ2-7; D is possibly TRBD1 or TRBD2 (6 bases each). This CDR3 contains 14 residues. V gave up 4 bases and J gave up 1 base, with 14 bases separating them. In germline, CDR1 is SQVTM, CDR2 ANQGSEA. The DNA for the CDR3 is TGCAGCGTTGTTTCGGGGGCGACTTCCTACGAGCAGTACTTC. It encodes CSVVSGATSYEQYF.

The rearrangement uses TRBV7-7 and TRBJ2-5; D is undetermined. V was trimmed by 1 base and J by 5 bases, leaving 11 bases between them. The germline CDR1 and CDR2 sequences are SSHAT and FNYEAQ (reference sequence). The CDR3 is 14 residues long. The CDR3 DNA follows: TGTGCCAGCAGCTTAGGGTCCGGCCGGGAGACCCAGTACTTC. This translates into CASSLGSGRETQYF.

This clonotype was picked up a small number of times. The V call is TRBV4-1, the J call TRBJ2-5, with D unclear. Trimming left V 4 bases short and J 5 bases short, with 11 bases between. The CDR3 covers 13 residues. Germline CDR1 MGHRA, CDR2 YSYEKL. The CDR3 region has the DNA TGCGCCAGCAGCCTTACCCTAGGGGAGACCCAGTACTTC. Protein product: CASSLTLGETQYF.

This chain uses TRBV25-1 with TRBJ1-4, with TRBD1 as a possible D gene (5 bases). The CDR3 extends over 12 amino acids. The V gene lost 8 bases and the J gene lost 8 bases, with 12 bases spanning the gap. Germline CDR1 reads MGHDK; CDR2 reads SYGVNS. CDR3 protein: CASGRDPEKLFF. CDR3 in DNA: TGTGCCAGCGGCCGGGACCCCGAAAAACTGTTTTTT.

There are a few counts of this clonotype. This sequence joins TRBV18 and TRBJ1-2, with D tentatively TRBD1 (6 bases). The V and J ends lost 3 bases and 6 bases respectively, with 11 bases between them. Germline CDR1 KGHSH, CDR2 LQKENI. This CDR3 contains 13 residues. The CDR3 DNA reads TGTGCCAGCTCACCCGGGACACCTGATGGCTACACCTTC. Amino acid sequence: CASSPGTPDGYTF.

This clonotype was observed a handful of times. The J gene is TRBJ2-7, the V gene TRBV20-1, with 7 nucleotides matching TRBD1. Trimming removed 5 bases from V and 2 bases from J; junction bases left unmatched: 6. The CDR3 is 13 residues long. Germline V gives CDR1 DFQATT, CDR2 SNEGSKA (reference sequence). The CDR3 loop reads CSAARQGTYEQYV. Written as DNA, the CDR3 is TGCAGTGCTGCCCGACAGGGTACCTACGAGCAGTACGTC.

This chain's CDR3 is CASSLSPTQPEAFF. The CDR3 nucleotides read TGTGCCAGCAGTTTATCCCCCACGCAGCCTGAAGCTTTCTTT. The V gene is TRBV28, the J gene TRBJ1-1, with D uncertain. The CDR3 runs 14 residues. Germline lookup yields CDR1 MDHEN and CDR2 SYDVKM. Trimming pared 1 base from V and 6 bases from J, leaving 12 bases between.

V usage is TRBV27 and J usage is TRBJ2-7; tentative D call: TRBD1 (5 bases). Germline lookup yields CDR1 MNHEY and CDR2 SMNVEV (reference sequence). The CDR3 totals 14 residues. V was clipped by 2 bases and J by 8 bases, with 16 bases between them. CDR3 sequence: CASSLIPGMIKQYV. CDR3 in DNA: TGTGCCAGCAGTTTAATCCCAGGGATGATAAAGCAGTACGTC.

This clonotype was seen many times. CDR3 nucleotide sequence: TGTGCCAGCAGTGACGTGACAGGGGGCTATGGCTACACCTTC. Its translation: CASSDVTGGYGYTF. The chain carries TRBV6-4 and TRBJ1-2, with TRBD1 matching over 9 bases. V shed 2 bases, J shed 4 bases, and the junction held 2 bases outside the gene matches. From germline, CDR1 is MRHNA and CDR2 SNTAGT. The CDR3 length is 14 residues.

This sequence joins TRBV7-3 and TRBJ2-2, with 8 positions matching TRBD1. Germline V gene sequence: CDR1 SGHTA, CDR2 FQGTGA. This CDR3 is built from 15 residues. J gave up 4 bases and V 5 bases, and 6 bases lay outside the gene matches. The CDR3 DNA follows: TGTGCCAGCAGCCGCGACAGGGGAAGCACCGGGGAGCTGTTTTTT. This sequence encodes CASSRDRGSTGELFF. The full variable domain, completed using reference TRBV7-3 and TRBJ2-2, is GAGVSQTPSNKVTEKGKYVELRCDPISGHTALYWYRQSLGQGPEFLIYFQGTGAADDSGLPNDRFFAVRPEGSVSTLKIQRTERGDSAVYLCASSRDRGSTGELFFGEGSRLTVL.

This clonotype turned up a few times. The chain employs TRBV5-4 and TRBJ1-2; tentative D call: TRBD1 (5 bases). V was clipped by 4 bases and J by 4 bases, with 14 bases between them. The CDR3 covers 14 residues. Per germline, CDR1 SGHNT and CDR2 YYREEE (reference sequence). The CDR3 loop is CASSLGDQLYGYTF. The CDR3 DNA reads as TGTGCCAGCAGCCTGGGGGACCAGCTCTATGGCTACACCTTC.

The rearrangement joins TRBV3-1 to TRBJ1-6, with a possible D match to TRBD1 (6 bases). The CDR3 contains 16 residues. Trimming left V 4 bases short and J 7 bases short, with 17 bases between. Per the germline V gene, CDR1 is LGHDT and CDR2 is YNNKEL (reference sequence). CDR3 loop: CASSRYTGTYNSPLHF. The CDR3 coding sequence is TGTGCCAGCAGCCGCTATACCGGGACATACAATTCACCCCTCCACTTT.

This sequence joins TRBV18 and TRBJ1-2; D remains ambiguous. V lost 5 bases to trimming and J lost 3 bases, with 10 bases between them. Germline V CDR1 and CDR2: KGHSH, LQKENI. This CDR3 spans 13 amino acids. CDR3 region: CASSMGIDYGYTF. CDR3 DNA sequence: TGTGCCAGCTCAATGGGGATAGACTATGGCTACACCTTC.

This clonotype was observed a handful of times. The V and J genes are TRBV4-3 and TRBJ2-3, with 7 bases matching TRBD2. Germline V lookup: CDR1 LGHNA, CDR2 YSLEER. V shed 0 bases, J shed 5 bases, and the junction held 8 bases outside the gene matches. The CDR3 length is 16 residues. CDR3 loop: CASSQETGGKGDTQYF. CDR3 nucleotides: TGCGCCAGCAGCCAAGAGACGGGGGGTAAGGGAGATACGCAGTATTTT.